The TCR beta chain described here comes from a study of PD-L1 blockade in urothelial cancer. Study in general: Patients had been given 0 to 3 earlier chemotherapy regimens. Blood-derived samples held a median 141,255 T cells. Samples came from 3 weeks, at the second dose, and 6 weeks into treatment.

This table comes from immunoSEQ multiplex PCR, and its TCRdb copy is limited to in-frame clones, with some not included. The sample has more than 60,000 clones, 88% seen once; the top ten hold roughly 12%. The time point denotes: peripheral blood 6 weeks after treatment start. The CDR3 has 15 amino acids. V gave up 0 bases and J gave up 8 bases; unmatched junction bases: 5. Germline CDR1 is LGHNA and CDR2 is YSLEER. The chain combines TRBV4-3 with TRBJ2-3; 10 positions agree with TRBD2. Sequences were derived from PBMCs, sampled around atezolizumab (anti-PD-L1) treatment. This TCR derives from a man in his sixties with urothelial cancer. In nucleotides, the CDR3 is TGCGCCAGCAGCCAAGAGGCTAGCGGGAGCGCTACGCAGTATTTT. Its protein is CASSQEASGSATQYF.